The 25 T cell receptor beta chains below come from one sample, sequenced in a study of PD-L1 blockade in urothelial cancer. Measured with immunoSEQ multiplex PCR; TCRdb has only the in-frame clones, and not every one. The sample has approximately 38,000 clones; approximately 90% are singletons. The starting material was PBMCs, obtained around atezolizumab (anti-PD-L1) treatment. These receptors all stem from a man aged 60 to 75 with urothelial cancer.

This sequence joins TRBV6-1 and TRBJ1-2; 8 nucleotides line up with TRBD1. There are 15 residues in the CDR3. Per germline, CDR1 MNHNS and CDR2 SASEGT. The V gene end was trimmed by 2 bases and the J gene end by 2 bases; junction bases not matched to a gene: 4. The CDR3 protein is CASSELRTGNYGYTF. The CDR3 nucleotides read TGTGCCAGCAGTGAACTTCGGACAGGGAACTATGGCTACACCTTC.

The chain is built from TRBV6-4 and TRBJ2-1; the match to TRBD2 covers 8 bases. Trimming cost V 6 bases and J 8 bases; bases outside gene matches: 0. The CDR3 has 11 residues. The V gene's germline CDR1 is MRHNA and CDR2 SNTAGT. For the CDR3, the DNA is TGTGCCAGCAGCGGGGGGGATGAGCAGTTCTTC. The encoded protein is CASSGGDEQFF.

The V call is TRBV5-1, the J call TRBJ2-1; the D gene is possibly TRBD1 (5 bases). CDR3 length: 15 amino acids. The V and J ends lost 3 bases and 3 bases respectively, with 13 bases between them. Germline-derived CDR1 and CDR2 are SGHRS and YFSETQ. CDR3 nucleotide sequence: TGCGCCAGCAGCTCGCAGGGATTGCTCTACAATGAGCAGTTCTTC. Its protein product is CASSSQGLLYNEQFF.

The CDR3 bases are TGCGCCAGCAGCTTGGGGACAGAGAATGGAGCTTTCTTT. Translated, it gives CASSLGTENGAFF. The rearrangement joins TRBV5-1 to TRBJ1-1; TRBD1 is a possible D gene (6 bases). The CDR3 runs 13 residues. V lost 0 bases and J lost 10, with 13 bases in between. The germline CDR1 and CDR2 sequences are SGHRS and YFSETQ.

This clone was found once. The V gene is TRBV28, the J gene TRBJ2-7, with no clear D. V lost 5 bases and J lost 5, with 13 bases in between. CDR3 size: 13 residues. The germline V gene has CDR1 MDHEN and CDR2 SYDVKM. The chain's CDR3 is CASSPNIGDEQYF. The CDR3 coding sequence is TGTGCCAGCAGTCCCAATATCGGTGACGAGCAGTACTTC.

This chain links TRBV6-1 with TRBJ2-2, with 10 positions matching TRBD2. Germline V gene sequence: CDR1 MNHNS, CDR2 SASEGT. CDR3 length: 14 residues. The ends lost 4 bases at V and 5 bases at J; junction bases unmatched: 1. The CDR3 coding sequence is TGTGCCAGCAGTGGTAGCGGGGGGACCGGGGAGCTGTTTTTT. Amino acid sequence: CASSGSGGTGELFF.

This chain uses TRBV13 with TRBJ2-3, with D possibly being TRBD2 (5 bases). This CDR3 is built from 16 residues. Germline CDR1 is PRHDT and CDR2 is FYEKMQ (reference sequence). With 5 bases removed from V and 4 bases from J, the gap between germline ends came to 19 bases. The DNA for the CDR3 is TGTGCCAGCAGCGGGCGGGCAGCCGCTAGCCCAGATACGCAGTATTTT. Amino acid sequence: CASSGRAAASPDTQYF.

The V call is TRBV6-1, the J call TRBJ2-1, with D perhaps TRBD2 (5 bases). The V gene's germline CDR1 is MNHNS and CDR2 SASEGT. V was pared by 5 bases and J by 8 bases, with 13 bases between. This CDR3 is built from 13 residues. The CDR3 sequence is CASSRTRGDEQFF. CDR3 in DNA: TGTGCCAGCAGTCGCACTAGAGGCGATGAGCAGTTCTTC.

The chain uses TRBV18 and TRBJ2-2; 10 bases match TRBD1. This CDR3 region has 16 residues. Germline assignment: CDR1 KGHSH and CDR2 LQKENI. V lost 3 bases and J lost 3; bases outside the gene matches: 4. CDR3 in amino acids: CASSPAGTGDTGELFF. The CDR3 DNA is TGTGCCAGCTCACCTGCCGGGACAGGGGACACCGGGGAGCTGTTTTTT.

The chain uses TRBV5-1 and TRBJ2-1; 10 positions match TRBD2. Germline CDR1 reads SGHRS; CDR2 reads YFSETQ. The junction had 7 bases not matched to a gene; V was cut back by 2 bases and J by 5 bases. The CDR3 spans 16 residues. The CDR3 protein is CASSFYSGGRDNEQFF. The CDR3 coding sequence is TGCGCCAGCAGCTTTTATAGCGGGGGGCGAGACAATGAGCAGTTCTTC.

V is TRBV18 and J is TRBJ2-7; D is possibly TRBD1 (5 bases). Per the germline V gene, CDR1 is KGHSH and CDR2 is LQKENI. The CDR3 totals 13 residues. V gave up 3 bases and J gave up 3 bases, with 9 bases separating them. The CDR3 loop reads CASSPGDSYEQYF. CDR3 bases: TGTGCCAGCTCACCCGGAGACAGCTACGAGCAGTACTTC. Complete variable domain (other parts from reference TRBV18 and TRBJ2-7): NAGVMQNPRHLVRRRGQEARLRCSPMKGHSHVYWYRQLPEEGLKFMVYLQKENIIDESGMPKERFSAEFPKEGPSILRIQQVVRGDSAAYFCASSPGDSYEQYFGPGTRLTVT.

This chain joins TRBV5-4 and TRBJ2-5; the D gene is possibly TRBD1 (6 bases). V lost 0 bases and J 5 bases, leaving 11 bases between the germline ends. Per the germline V gene, CDR1 is SGHNT and CDR2 is YYREEE (reference sequence). The CDR3 is 14 residues long. The CDR3 reads CASSLVQGPETQYF. In DNA, the CDR3 is TGTGCCAGCAGCTTGGTACAGGGACCCGAGACCCAGTACTTC.

The V gene is TRBV28, the J gene TRBJ2-2; 7 positions match TRBD1. Per germline, CDR1 MDHEN and CDR2 SYDVKM. Unmatched junction bases numbered 1, after V lost 5 bases and J lost 1 base. This CDR3 region has 14 residues. The DNA of the CDR3 is TGTGCCAGCAGTCGACAGGGGAACACCGGGGAGCTGTTTTTT. Translated, it gives CASSRQGNTGELFF.

This chain uses TRBV10-2 with TRBJ1-3; unclear D gene. Germline CDR1 is WSHSY and CDR2 is SAAADI. The CDR3 totals 12 residues. V dropped 6 bases and J dropped 4 bases, with 7 bases sitting between them. CDR3 nucleotides: TGCGCCAGCAGCCAACAGGGAAACACCATATATTTT. Protein: CASSQQGNTIYF.

This clone has a single count. The genes are TRBV28 and TRBJ1-2; D possibly corresponds to TRBD1 (5 bases). V shed 5 bases and J shed 4 bases, with 17 bases lying between them. The CDR3 consists of 15 residues. Per the germline V gene, CDR1 is MDHEN and CDR2 is SYDVKM. In DNA form, the CDR3 reads TGTGCCAGCAGTATCCCGCAGGGCTCGATCTATGGCTACACCTTC. Amino acid sequence: CASSIPQGSIYGYTF.

The chain has TRBV10-3 and TRBJ1-3; unclear D gene. Trimming left V 2 bases short and J 4 bases short, with 9 bases between. CDR1 ENHRY and CDR2 SYGVKD come from the germline V gene. The CDR3 loop spans 14 amino acids. DNA for the CDR3: TGTGCCATCAGTGAGGGCTTGAGGGGAAACACCATATATTTT. The encoded protein is CAISEGLRGNTIYF.

J is TRBJ2-3 and V is TRBV5-4; 7 bases agree with TRBD2. The CDR3 has 16 amino acids. Germline trimming cut 3 bases from V and 5 bases from J; bases unmatched to any gene: 12. Germline CDR1 and CDR2: SGHNT and YYREEE (reference sequence). CDR3 nucleotide sequence: TGTGCCAGCAGCTGGGGAGGAAGCGGGGCGGGAGATACGCAGTATTTT. The encoded protein is CASSWGGSGAGDTQYF.

The V and J genes are TRBV9 and TRBJ2-2; 14 bases are a match to TRBD2. CDR1 is SGDLS and CDR2 is YYNGEE in the germline V gene. The CDR3 is made up of 16 amino acids. V trimming: 2 bases; J trimming: 5 bases; junction bases outside the gene matches: 2. For the CDR3, the DNA is TGTGCCAGCAGCGTTGGGACTAGCGGGGGTACCGGGGAGCTGTTTTTT. Encoded protein: CASSVGTSGGTGELFF.

The chain links TRBV6-5 to TRBJ2-1, with 8 bases fitting TRBD2. With V trimmed by 6 bases and J by 9 bases, 13 bases remained unmatched. Looked up from germline, CDR1 is MNHEY and CDR2 is SVGAGI. The CDR3 contains 15 residues. This CDR3 is CASSRGLVEAFEQFF. In DNA, the CDR3 is TGTGCCAGCAGCCGGGGACTAGTGGAAGCGTTTGAGCAGTTCTTC.

This sequence joins TRBV19 and TRBJ1-1; D is possibly TRBD1 (5 bases). V was shortened by 8 bases and J by 4 bases, with 14 bases between the two germline ends. Germline V gives CDR1 LNHDA, CDR2 SQIVND (reference sequence). The CDR3 totals 13 residues. Written as DNA, the CDR3 is TGTGCCAGTCAAGCGGGGACCGGCACTGAAGCTTTCTTT. This encodes CASQAGTGTEAFF. Variable domain in full (rest from reference TRBV19 and TRBJ1-1): DGGITQSPKYLFRKEGQNVTLSCEQNLNHDAMYWYRQDPGQGLRLIYYSQIVNDFQKGDIAEGYSVSREKKESFPLTVTSAQKNPTAFYLCASQAGTGTEAFFGQGTRLTVV.

The chain joins TRBV7-2 to TRBJ2-5, with D hard to call. V lost 4 bases and J 5 bases, leaving 11 bases between the germline ends. Germline assignment: CDR1 SGHTA and CDR2 FQGNSA. The CDR3 spans 13 residues. The CDR3 loop is CASSSPPHETQYF. The DNA of the CDR3 is TGTGCCAGCAGCTCCCCACCACACGAGACCCAGTACTTC. Filled out from reference TRBV7-2 and TRBJ2-5, the complete variable domain reads GAGVSQSPSNKVTEKGKDVELRCDPISGHTALYWYRQSLGQGLEFLIYFQGNSAPDKSGLPSDRFSAERTGGSVSTLTIQRTQQEDSAVYLCASSSPPHETQYFGPGTRLLVL.

V gene TRBV6-6 combines with J gene TRBJ2-1; 11 bases fit TRBD2. The CDR3 is 14 amino acids. Germline loops: CDR1 MNHNY, CDR2 SVGAGI (reference sequence). Trimming took 6 bases from V and 6 from J; bases not matched to a gene: 4. This CDR3 is CASSYGTSGNEQFF. The CDR3, as DNA: TGTGCCAGCAGCTACGGGACTAGCGGCAATGAGCAGTTCTTC.

The chain joins TRBV15 to TRBJ1-1; D call uncertain. Trimming stripped 5 bases from V and 1 base from J, with 11 bases between. The CDR3 covers 14 residues. The V gene's germline CDR1 is LNHNV and CDR2 YYDKDF (reference sequence). CDR3: CATSLGQPNTEAFF. The CDR3 bases are TGTGCCACCAGCCTGGGCCAGCCGAACACTGAAGCTTTCTTT.

This clone appeared a few times. The rearrangement uses TRBV19 and TRBJ2-5; 7 bases fit TRBD1. The germline CDR1 and CDR2 sequences are LNHDA and SQIVND (reference sequence). This CDR3 has 15 residues. Trimming cost V 9 bases and J 4 bases; bases outside gene matches: 14. The CDR3 DNA is TGTGCCAGCCGCGAGGGGGCGAGCCGCCCAGAGACCCAGTACTTC. Protein: CASREGASRPETQYF.

V gene TRBV9 combines with J gene TRBJ1-1; D possibly corresponds to TRBD1 (5 bases). Trimming left V 4 bases short and J 3 bases short, with 13 bases between. CDR3 length: 14 amino acids. Germline V gene sequence: CDR1 SGDLS, CDR2 YYNGEE. CDR3 sequence reads: CASSRTWGDTEAFF. In DNA, the CDR3 is TGTGCCAGCAGCAGAACCTGGGGGGACACTGAAGCTTTCTTT.